Included here is one T cell receptor beta chain sequence, with context. Clones were sequenced by immunoSEQ multiplex PCR, and TCRdb holds only the in-frame ones, with some missing. Of about 47,000 clones listed, around 92% are singletons. These data originate in a study of T cell changes during pregnancy in multiple sclerosis. Trimming at V came to 0 bases and at J to 4 bases, leaving 5 bases not matched to a gene. Germline V CDR1 and CDR2: SGHNT, YYREEE (reference sequence). The CDR3 extends over 16 amino acids. This receptor was obtained from a female donor with multiple sclerosis, enrolled in a pregnancy study. The genes are TRBV5-4 and TRBJ2-3; TRBD2 aligns across 10 bases. Sequencing was performed on peripheral blood, taken in the third trimester of pregnancy. In nucleotides, the CDR3 is TGTGCCAGCAGCTTGGCTAGCGGGAGAGGAGCAGATACGCAGTATTTT. It yields the protein CASSLASGRGADTQYF.